The 18 T cell receptor beta chains below come from one sample, sequenced in a study of molecular identifiers for immune sequencing clone quantification. Each CDR3 protein gets one entry after TCRdb re-called the PCR reads with MiXCR. This table has approximately 500,000 distinct CDR3 sequences, around 23% appearing once. Source material: naive CD8+ T cells from blood, with Jurkat cell RNA spiked in. Documented subset: FACS-sorted CD8+CD4-CCR7+CD45RA+ naive T cells. These TCRs come from a human donor in good health. Some libraries in this study had Jurkat cell RNA spiked in.

This clonotype has only a few counts. The J gene is TRBJ2-7, the V gene TRBV7-2, with D unclear. CDR3 length: 12 residues. V was trimmed by 2 bases and J by 5 bases, leaving 7 bases between them. Germline lookup yields CDR1 SGHTA and CDR2 FQGNSA. The CDR3 DNA is TGTGCCAGCAGCTTATATAGTAACGAGCAGTACTTC. This gives the protein CASSLYSNEQYF.

This clonotype has just one count. V usage is TRBV7-9 and J usage is TRBJ1-1; 8 bases line up with TRBD1. There are 14 residues in the CDR3. Trimming cost V 5 bases and J 8 bases; bases outside gene matches: 10. Germline V gives CDR1 SEHNR, CDR2 FQNEAQ (reference sequence). CDR3 sequence reads: CASSQPGAGGEAFF. In nucleotides, the CDR3 is TGTGCCAGCAGCCAACCCGGGGCAGGGGGCGAAGCTTTCTTT.

V usage is TRBV12-5 and J usage is TRBJ1-1; 7 nucleotides match TRBD1. V gave up 6 bases and J gave up 3 bases; unmatched junction bases: 16. The CDR3 totals 17 residues. The germline V gene has CDR1 LGHNT and CDR2 FRNRAP. This chain's CDR3 is CASGAKTKGGGYTEAFF. CDR3 DNA sequence: TGTGCTAGTGGGGCCAAAACTAAAGGGGGCGGGTACACTGAAGCTTTCTTT.

The V gene is TRBV24-1, the J gene TRBJ2-1, with D unresolved. CDR1 and CDR2 from the germline V gene are KGHDR and SFDVKD. Trimming left V 7 bases short and J 4 bases short, with 22 bases between. The CDR3 loop spans 17 amino acids. CDR3 protein: CATSTIKSSSQYNEQFF. The CDR3 DNA sequence: TGTGCCACCAGCACAATTAAGAGCAGCTCCCAATACAATGAGCAGTTCTTC.

There are many counts of this clonotype. DNA of the CDR3: TGTGCCAGCAAAACCCTGCGGGAGTCCGCCCCCGGGGAGCTGTTTTTT. This sequence encodes CASKTLRESAPGELFF. The genes are TRBV2 and TRBJ2-2, with 7 nucleotides matching TRBD2. Germline V gene lookup returns CDR1 SNHLY and CDR2 FYNNEI. Trimming removed 7 bases from V and 6 bases from J; junction bases left unmatched: 14. This CDR3 is 16 amino acids long.

As regards this clonotype: A read error may explain this, as a much larger clone is one base away. As the CDR3 is not closed by the conserved phenylalanine or tryptophan, this likely results from a read error. V and J are TRBV7-9 and TRBJ1-1, with 9 nucleotides matching TRBD1. Per germline, CDR1 SEHNR and CDR2 FQNEAQ (reference sequence). This CDR3 is built from 15 residues. The J segment lost 5 bases and the V segment lost 3 bases, leaving 7 bases of the junction unmatched. CDR3 coding DNA: TGTGCCAGCAGCTTCCCAACAGGGGGCGGAACTGAAGCTTTCTAT. Translated: CASSFPTGGGTEAFY.

This clonotype was observed many times. This chain uses TRBV12-3 or TRBV12-4 with TRBJ2-5; D not certain. This CDR3 has 14 residues. V was shortened by 5 bases and J by 2 bases, with 12 bases between the two germline ends. The CDR3 region has the DNA TGTGCCAGCAGTCCGACCTTAGAGCAAGAGACCCAGTACTTC. Its translation: CASSPTLEQETQYF.

At least ten counts were recorded for this clonotype. The chain uses TRBV29-1 and TRBJ1-1; D is perhaps TRBD1 (5 bases). Germline loops: CDR1 SQVTM, CDR2 ANQGSEA. The CDR3 consists of 15 residues. V was trimmed by 2 bases and J by 0 bases, leaving 13 bases between them. The CDR3 loop is CSVESGGYVNTEAFF. The CDR3 DNA sequence: TGCAGCGTTGAAAGCGGGGGTTACGTGAACACTGAAGCTTTCTTT.

This clonotype occurred many times. The CDR3: CASSLRLEETQYF. CDR3 in DNA: TGTGCCAGCAGCTTACGACTTGAAGAGACCCAGTACTTC. V usage is TRBV7-9 and J usage is TRBJ2-5, with D uncertain. V was cut by 2 bases and J by 3 bases, with 7 bases left in between. The CDR3 is 13 amino acids. Germline V lookup: CDR1 SEHNR, CDR2 FQNEAQ (reference sequence).

This clonotype has only one observation. The junction departs from germline at one end; a sequencing error may be responsible. The chain joins TRBV6-1 to TRBJ2-4, with D possibly TRBD2 on 5 matching bases. Germline V gene lookup returns CDR1 MNHNS and CDR2 SASEGT. The CDR3 has 15 amino acids. The CDR3 loop is CARSAPGLAKNLPYF. DNA of the CDR3: TGTGCCCGCAGTGCACCGGGTCTAGCCAAAAACCTTCCGTACTTC.

This clonotype was seen at least ten times. The chain has TRBV28 and TRBJ2-7; D possibly corresponds to TRBD2 (6 bases). Germline CDR1 MDHEN, CDR2 SYDVKM. Trimming removed 11 bases from V and 7 bases from J, with 21 bases in between. The length of the CDR3 is 13 residues. CDR3 DNA: TGTGCCTGCCGGGGACTCTCACACGTGGAGCAGTACTTC. Translating gives CACRGLSHVEQYF.

This clonotype came up a few times. V is TRBV7-9 and J is TRBJ1-4; no firm D call. The CDR3 length is 13 residues. V was trimmed by 5 bases and J by 4 bases, leaving 8 bases between them. Germline V CDR1 and CDR2: SEHNR, FQNEAQ (reference sequence). CDR3 sequence: CASSDAHNEKLFF. As DNA, the CDR3 is TGTGCCAGCAGCGACGCCCATAATGAAAAACTGTTTTTT.

Regarding this clonotype: A junction end diverges from the germline sequence, so it may reflect a read error. The chain joins TRBV5-3 to TRBJ2-5, with a weak D call TRBD1 (5 bases). TRBV5-3 is classed as an ORF, of uncertain function. The CDR3 is 14 residues long. The CDR3: CASSLGSTEETQYF. The CDR3 coding sequence is TGTGCCAGCAGCTTGGGTTCGACAGAAGAGACCCAGTACTTC.

This chain connects TRBV28 to TRBJ2-5, with 9 nucleotides matching TRBD1. V lost 6 bases and J lost 5; bases outside the gene matches: 10. The CDR3 is made up of 15 amino acids. Germline values: CDR1 MDHEN, CDR2 SYDVKM. The CDR3 is CASSPGQGTLETQYF. CDR3 in DNA: TGTGCCAGCAGCCCCGGACAGGGGACTCTGGAGACCCAGTACTTC.

Remarks on this clonotype: At one of its ends the junction is not consistent with the germline gene, which may arise from a read error. The chain carries TRBV7-2 and TRBJ2-1, with a tentative D call TRBD2 (5 bases). The CDR3 is 14 residues long. CDR1 and CDR2 (germline): SGHTA, FQGNSA. The DNA of the CDR3 is TGTGCCAGCAGCCACGAGACTAAGGTCCATGAGCTGTTCTTC. Amino acids: CASSHETKVHELFF. The variable domain in full, completed from reference TRBV7-2 and TRBJ2-1, reads GAGVSQSPSNKVTEKGKDVELRCDPISGHTALYWYRQSLGQGLEFLIYFQGNSAPDKSGLPSDRFSAERTGGSVSTLTIQRTQQEDSAVYLCASSHETKVHELFFGPGTRLTVL.

This clonotype was counted between two and nine times. V gene TRBV5-4 combines with J gene TRBJ2-1; 8 positions agree with TRBD1. Per the germline V gene, CDR1 is SGHNT and CDR2 is YYREEE (reference sequence). V shed 3 bases and J 6 bases; nucleotides not matched to a gene: 8. This CDR3 is 15 amino acids long. The CDR3 loop is CASSWGTGVSNEQFF. CDR3 in DNA: TGTGCCAGCAGCTGGGGGACAGGTGTCTCCAATGAGCAGTTCTTC.

This clonotype has a handful of counts. This sequence joins TRBV19 and TRBJ2-7; maybe TRBD2 (6 bases). The length of the CDR3 is 13 residues. The germline gives CDR1 LNHDA, CDR2 SQIVND (reference sequence). The ends were cut back, 2 bases at V and 3 bases at J, with 8 bases in the middle. The CDR3 DNA sequence: TGTGCCAGTAGTATACGGGGGAACTACGAGCAGTACTTC. Amino acids: CASSIRGNYEQYF.

With respect to this clonotype: This may be a read error: a much more frequent sequence differs by one nucleotide. The chain employs TRBV4-1 and TRBJ2-1, with TRBD1 matching over 7 bases. Germline trimming cut 8 bases from V and 9 bases from J; bases unmatched to any gene: 16. CDR1 is MGHRA, CDR2 YSYEKL, per germline. The CDR3 extends over 15 amino acids. The CDR3 DNA is TGCGCCAGCCGCCCCCTAAAGACAGGGTTAGGTGAGCAGTTCTTC. As protein: CASRPLKTGLGEQFF.